These T cell receptor beta chains were read from a single sample in a study of response to subunit inactivated influenza vaccine. TCRdb re-called the RT-PCR reads with MiXCR, one entry per CDR3 protein. The data show hundreds of thousands of distinct CDR3 sequences, approximately 14% seen once. Sample: PBMCs from blood, taken approximately 12 days after vaccination. The receptors shown here come from a man aged 50 to 60 who received an inactivated influenza vaccine. Both conserved end residues are part of each CDR3. A D gene is named only where the DNA matches it firmly. The size of a clone is reported for some rows only, either as once, few or many, or as a class for expanded clones.

V gene: TRBV12-3/TRBV12-4
D gene: NA
clone size: many
J gene: TRBJ1-3
CDR3 DNA: TGTGCCAGCAGCCATTCGACGGACTCTGGAAACACCATATATTTT
CDR3 protein: CASSHSTDSGNTIYF

V gene: TRBV6-2/TRBV6-3
D gene: NA
clone size: NA
J gene: TRBJ2-4
CDR3 DNA: TGTGCCAGCAGTTCTCGAGGTGGGAACATTCAGTACTTC
CDR3 protein: CASSSRGGNIQYF

V gene: TRBV20-1
D gene: TRBD2
clone size: NA
J gene: TRBJ2-1
CDR3 DNA: TGCAGTGCTAGAGGAGGCGGGAGAAGCTCCTACAATGAGCAGTTCTTC
CDR3 protein: CSARGGGRSSYNEQFF

V gene: TRBV20-1
D gene: NA
clone size: NA
J gene: TRBJ2-5
CDR3 DNA: TGCAGTGCTAGAGATCAAGGACGCGGATACTTC
CDR3 protein: CSARDQGRGYF

V gene: TRBV3-1
D gene: NA
clone size: NA
J gene: TRBJ2-7
CDR3 DNA: TGTGCCAGCAGCCTCTTGGGGGGCGTCGAGCAGTACTTC
CDR3 protein: CASSLLGGVEQYF

V gene: TRBV15
D gene: NA
clone size: NA
J gene: TRBJ2-1
CDR3 DNA: TGTGCCACCAGCAGAGACCCCGGGCTGAAGAATGAGCAGTTCTTC
CDR3 protein: CATSRDPGLKNEQFF

V gene: TRBV6-4
D gene: NA
clone size: NA
J gene: TRBJ2-5
CDR3 DNA: TGTGCCAGCAGCCCAAGGTGTCAGATTAAAGAGACCCAGTACTTC
CDR3 protein: CASSPRCQIKETQYF

V gene: TRBV6-5
D gene: NA
clone size: NA
J gene: TRBJ2-5
CDR3 DNA: TGTGCCAGCAGTTACTATCCGGGACAAAATCAAGAGACCCAGTACTTC
CDR3 protein: CASSYYPGQNQETQYF

V gene: TRBV4-3
D gene: TRBD1
clone size: NA
J gene: TRBJ1-6
CDR3 DNA: TGCGCCAGCAGCCAGGTCAACCGGGACAGTAATTCACCCCTCCACTTT
CDR3 protein: CASSQVNRDSNSPLHF

V gene: TRBV5-1
D gene: TRBD1
clone size: NA
J gene: TRBJ2-7
CDR3 DNA: TGCGCCAGCAGCTCGGGACAGAGGGTGGACGAGCAGTACTTC
CDR3 protein: CASSSGQRVDEQYF

V gene: TRBV7-2
D gene: NA
clone size: few
J gene: TRBJ2-7
CDR3 DNA: TGTGCCAGCAGTAAGACAGAATACGAGCAGTACTTC
CDR3 protein: CASSKTEYEQYF

V gene: TRBV6-2/TRBV6-3
D gene: TRBD1
clone size: few
J gene: TRBJ2-3
CDR3 DNA: TGTGCCAGCAGTGCAACAGGGGGCGTTCTAGATACGCAGTATTTT
CDR3 protein: CASSATGGVLDTQYF

V gene: TRBV6-1
D gene: TRBD2
clone size: NA
J gene: TRBJ2-1
CDR3 DNA: TGTGCCAGCAGCCCCACCTACCAAACTAGCGATGAGCAGTTCTTC
CDR3 protein: CASSPTYQTSDEQFF

V gene: TRBV12-3/TRBV12-4
D gene: NA
clone size: many
J gene: TRBJ2-2
CDR3 DNA: TGTGCCAGCAGTACACGTACCGGGGAGCTGTTTTTT
CDR3 protein: CASSTRTGELFF

V gene: TRBV27
D gene: TRBD2
clone size: few
J gene: TRBJ2-1
CDR3 DNA: TGTGCCAGCAGTGGGGGGACTAGCGGTGTCTACAATGAGCAGTTCTTC
CDR3 protein: CASSGGTSGVYNEQFF

V gene: TRBV29-1
D gene: NA
clone size: few
J gene: TRBJ1-4
CDR3 DNA: TGCAGCGTTGAAGATACGGGCGGCGTAAATGAAAAACTGTTTTTT
CDR3 protein: CSVEDTGGVNEKLFF

V gene: TRBV12-3/TRBV12-4
D gene: TRBD2
clone size: NA
J gene: TRBJ2-4
CDR3 DNA: TGTGCCAGCAGTTTCCCCGGGGGGGTAGCCAAAAACATTCAGTACTTC
CDR3 protein: CASSFPGGVAKNIQYF

V gene: TRBV10-3
D gene: NA
clone size: NA
J gene: TRBJ2-7
CDR3 DNA: TGTGCCATCAGTGAGTCGGCAGGGAACTACGAGCAGTACTTC
CDR3 protein: CAISESAGNYEQYF

V gene: TRBV19
D gene: TRBD1
clone size: NA
J gene: TRBJ2-2
CDR3 DNA: TGTGCCAGTAGTAGACAGGGCCCGGTAACCGGGGAGCTGTTTTTT
CDR3 protein: CASSRQGPVTGELFF

V gene: TRBV10-3
D gene: NA
clone size: few
J gene: TRBJ2-2
CDR3 DNA: TGTGCCATCAGTGAGTCAACGGGGTCGAACACCGGGGAGCTGTTTTTT
CDR3 protein: CAISESTGSNTGELFF

V gene: TRBV27
D gene: NA
clone size: few
J gene: TRBJ2-2
CDR3 DNA: TGTGCCAGCAGTTTCTCCACTCTTAACACCGGGGAGCTGTTTTTT
CDR3 protein: CASSFSTLNTGELFF

V gene: TRBV7-2
D gene: NA
clone size: NA
J gene: TRBJ2-3
CDR3 DNA: TGTGCCAGCAGCAGCTCCTGGGGGGTATCTAGCACAGATACGCAGTATTTT
CDR3 protein: CASSSSWGVSSTDTQYF

V gene: TRBV20-1
D gene: NA
clone size: NA
J gene: TRBJ1-2
CDR3 DNA: TGCAGTGCCGCCGAATTGGGGGGGAGTGGCTACACCTTC
CDR3 protein: CSAAELGGSGYTF

V gene: TRBV27
D gene: NA
clone size: NA
J gene: TRBJ2-5
CDR3 DNA: TGTGCCAGCAGTTTTAAGGGTCGGGTGCCAGAGACCCAGTACTTC
CDR3 protein: CASSFKGRVPETQYF

V gene: TRBV4-3
D gene: TRBD2
clone size: few
J gene: TRBJ2-3
CDR3 DNA: TGCGCCAGCAGCCAAGGCGGCGGGAGGGCAGATACGCAGTATTTT
CDR3 protein: CASSQGGGRADTQYF

V gene: TRBV3-1
D gene: NA
clone size: few
J gene: TRBJ2-1
CDR3 DNA: TGTGCCAGCAGCCAAGATCGGCTAGACGACAATGAGCAGTTCTTC
CDR3 protein: CASSQDRLDDNEQFF